This TCR beta chain was sequenced in a study of CD8+CD57+ T cells in acquired aplastic anemia. Study information: The DNA of sorted CD4+ and CD8+ cells averaged roughly 3 ug. General observations from the study: Some 31 sequences, all CD8+ CDR3, were shared between patients and controls.

An expansion of CD8+CD57+ cells by flow cytometry had been shown in patients chosen for sequencing. Every patient had severe acquired aplastic anemia. Patients had undergone no therapy by the time their blood was sampled. About this clonotype itself: What it binds is not known.

CDR3 and TCR beta VDJ profiling relied on a genomic DNA template. TCRdb re-called the reads through MiXCR, storing one row per CDR3 protein. The data contain about 190,000 distinct CDR3 sequences, 40% to 50% of them singletons. Per the germline V gene, CDR1 is SGHRS and CDR2 is YFSETQ. The CDR3 extends over 15 amino acids. The ends lost 3 bases at V and 4 bases at J; junction bases unmatched: 10. V gene TRBV5-1 combines with J gene TRBJ2-7; 7 nucleotides match TRBD2. The receptor was derived from a human donor with aplastic anemia. Sample: sorted CD4+, CD8+, or CD8+CD57+ T cells (not recorded which) from PBMCs. CDR3 region: CASSWTSGTKYEQYF. The CDR3 nucleotides read TGCGCCAGCAGCTGGACCTCCGGGACTAAATACGAGCAGTACTTC.